This TCR beta chain was captured in a study of vaccination effects on CD4 cells after COVID-19. General study findings and limits: The study found that only 1 of 255 vaccine-induced clones from healthy vaccinees cross-reacted with common cold coronaviruses.

This CDR3 has 14 amino acids. V was clipped by 5 bases and J by 3 bases; unmatched bases: 2. Germline loops: CDR1 PRHDT, CDR2 FYEKMQ (reference sequence). Expansion with viral peptide pools was applied to antigen-specific CD4+ T cells by the ViraFEST assay prior to sequencing. Following culture for approximately 11 days, CD4+ T cells were isolated. Absence of prior SARS-CoV-2 infection characterized the vaccine recipients, who showed negative nucleocapsid antibodies. Half of the medium was exchanged for IL-2 medium on both days 3 and 7. As regards this clone: As yet, its antigen is unknown.

TCRdb's table, derived via immunoSEQ multiplex PCR, lists solely in-frame clones and lacks some. The sample has some 8,000 clones, about four fifths seen once. The receptor comes from a human donor who received a COVID-19 vaccine. Specimen: CD4+ T cells from PBMCs cultured with HCoV-229E spike peptides, collected before COVID-19 vaccination. V is TRBV13 and J is TRBJ2-2; the match to TRBD1 covers 8 bases. The DNA for the CDR3 is TGTGCCAGCAGCCAGGGGGCGGACACCGGGGAGCTGTTTTTT. It is translated as CASSQGADTGELFF.